The rows below give T cell receptor beta chains drawn from one sample of a study of blood T cell repertoires in COVID-19. Method: immunoSEQ multiplex PCR; TCRdb's copy keeps in-frame clones and lacks some. The table lists approximately 200,000 clones, more than 70% of them singletons, with roughly 4% in the top ten. The material sequenced was peripheral blood. All receptors come from a woman under 40 with acute or convalescent COVID-19. CDR3s include the opening cysteine and the closing phenylalanine or tryptophan. The D gene is left open where the match is weak. Expanded clones are given a class, and other clones once, few, many or no size at all.

J: TRBJ2-2
V: TRBV5-4
D: TRBD2
size: -
CDR3: CASSSAGGTIGELFF
DNA: TGTGCCAGCAGCTCAGCGGGAGGGACCATCGGGGAGCTGTTTTTT

J: TRBJ1-1
V: TRBV11-2
D: TRBD1
size: few
CDR3: CASSLKWPGGPEAFF
DNA: TGTGCCAGCAGCCTCAAATGGCCAGGGGGCCCTGAAGCTTTCTTT

J: TRBJ1-1
V: TRBV4-2
D: TRBD1
size: -
CDR3: CASSQDGRGQSSEAFF
DNA: TGTGCCAGCAGCCAAGATGGCAGGGGGCAAAGCTCTGAAGCTTTCTTT

J: TRBJ2-7
V: TRBV3-1/TRBV3-2
D: TRBD2
size: -
CDR3: CASSQDIAGGSYEQYF
DNA: TGTGCCAGCAGCCAAGACATAGCGGGAGGCTCCTACGAGCAGTACTTC

J: TRBJ1-3
V: TRBV10-1
D: -
size: -
CDR3: CASSEARGPGNTIYF
DNA: TGCGCCAGCAGTGAGGCCAGGGGCCCTGGAAACACCATATATTTT

J: TRBJ1-1
V: TRBV3-1/TRBV3-2
D: -
size: -
CDR3: CASSRGPTEAFF
DNA: TGTGCCAGCAGCCGGGGCCCCACTGAAGCTTTCTTT

J: TRBJ2-5
V: TRBV7-9
D: TRBD1
size: -
CDR3: CASSMGQGLGETQYF
DNA: TGTGCCAGCAGCATGGGACAGGGATTAGGAGAGACCCAGTACTTC

J: TRBJ1-5
V: TRBV28
D: -
size: -
CDR3: CASSLRGQPQHF
DNA: TGTGCCAGCAGTTTAAGGGGTCAGCCCCAGCATTTT

J: TRBJ1-1
V: TRBV27
D: -
size: few
CDR3: CASSLLGGHNTEAFF
DNA: TGTGCCAGCAGTTTATTGGGGGGGCACAACACTGAAGCTTTCTTT

J: TRBJ2-1
V: TRBV10-3
D: -
size: -
CDR3: CAISEWGDEQFF
DNA: TGTGCCATCAGTGAGTGGGGCGATGAGCAGTTCTTC

J: TRBJ1-6
V: TRBV19
D: -
size: once
CDR3: CASSMDFIASPLHF
DNA: TGTGCCAGTAGTATGGACTTCATAGCTTCACCCCTCCACTTT

J: TRBJ1-2
V: TRBV18
D: -
size: -
CDR3: CASSPGANYGYTF
DNA: TGTGCCAGCTCACCAGGGGCGAACTATGGCTACACCTTC

J: TRBJ1-1
V: TRBV29-1
D: TRBD1
size: many
CDR3: CSAVGQGATEAFF
DNA: TGCAGCGCGGTAGGACAGGGGGCAACTGAAGCTTTCTTT

J: TRBJ2-4
V: TRBV19
D: -
size: -
CDR3: CASSRDFENIQYF
DNA: TGTGCCAGTAGTCGGGACTTTGAAAACATTCAGTACTTC

J: TRBJ1-2
V: TRBV5-6
D: -
size: -
CDR3: CASSFNSAYGYTF
DNA: TGTGCCAGCAGCTTCAATTCAGCGTATGGCTACACCTTC

J: TRBJ1-4
V: TRBV7-9
D: TRBD1
size: few
CDR3: CASSFGQDREKLFF
DNA: TGTGCCAGCAGCTTTGGACAGGATCGGGAGAAACTGTTTTTT

J: TRBJ1-1
V: TRBV19
D: -
size: -
CDR3: CASSIGGNTEAFF
DNA: TGTGCCAGTAGTATAGGCGGAAACACTGAAGCTTTCTTT

J: TRBJ2-5
V: TRBV7-2
D: -
size: -
CDR3: CASSLSGIQETQYF
DNA: TGTGCCAGCAGCTTATCGGGGATACAAGAGACCCAGTACTTC

J: TRBJ2-6
V: TRBV5-6
D: -
size: -
CDR3: CASSFLSGTGANVLTF
DNA: TGTGCCAGCAGCTTTTTATCGGGAACTGGGGCCAACGTCCTGACTTTC

J: TRBJ2-5
V: TRBV11-2
D: TRBD1
size: -
CDR3: CASSLVGDRDGETQYF
DNA: TGTGCCAGCAGCTTAGTAGGGGACAGAGACGGAGAGACCCAGTACTTC

J: TRBJ1-5
V: TRBV6-5
D: TRBD1
size: -
CDR3: CASSYRQGSGNQPQHF
DNA: TGTGCCAGCAGTTACCGACAGGGATCGGGTAATCAGCCCCAGCATTTT

J: TRBJ2-3
V: TRBV25-1
D: TRBD1
size: few
CDR3: CASSGQGTGASTDTQYF
DNA: TGTGCCAGCAGTGGCCAGGGGACAGGGGCTAGCACAGATACGCAGTATTTT

J: TRBJ2-7
V: TRBV10-1
D: -
size: -
CDR3: CASSKGLVGEQYF
DNA: TGCGCCAGCAGTAAGGGACTCGTTGGCGAGCAGTACTTC

J: TRBJ2-7
V: TRBV5-4
D: -
size: -
CDR3: CASSSRIGSSGEQYF
DNA: TGTGCCAGCAGCTCCCGCATTGGTAGTAGTGGCGAGCAGTACTTC

J: TRBJ1-2
V: TRBV5-6
D: -
size: -
CDR3: CASSSAAEGQGGYTF
DNA: TGTGCCAGCAGCTCGGCGGCCGAGGGCCAGGGGGGCTACACCTTC

J: TRBJ1-2
V: TRBV6-5
D: -
size: -
CDR3: CASSYNRSPAGYTF
DNA: TGTGCCAGCAGTTACAATAGGAGCCCCGCTGGCTACACCTTC

J: TRBJ2-1
V: TRBV15
D: -
size: -
CDR3: CATSRDPGSPGEQFF
DNA: TGTGCCACCAGCAGAGACCCAGGGTCACCGGGTGAGCAGTTCTTC

J: TRBJ1-1
V: TRBV14
D: -
size: once
CDR3: CASSQAAGPTEAFF
DNA: TGTGCCAGCAGCCAAGCCGCGGGTCCCACTGAAGCTTTCTTT

J: TRBJ1-2
V: TRBV28
D: -
size: -
CDR3: CASNYGSGYGYTF
DNA: TGTGCCAGCAACTACGGGTCGGGCTATGGCTACACCTTC

J: TRBJ2-3
V: TRBV5-1
D: -
size: -
CDR3: CASSYDGSTDTQYF
DNA: TGCGCCAGCAGCTACGACGGGAGCACAGATACGCAGTATTTT

J: TRBJ2-3
V: TRBV15
D: TRBD2
size: once
CDR3: CATSREAGSQYF
DNA: TGTGCCACCAGCAGAGAAGCGGGATCGCAGTATTTT

J: TRBJ2-7
V: TRBV2
D: -
size: -
CDR3: CATTGTRYEQYF
DNA: TGTGCCACTACCGGGACACGATACGAGCAGTACTTC

J: TRBJ1-1
V: TRBV2
D: TRBD1
size: -
CDR3: CASSGGGRDSPWNTEAFF
DNA: TGTGCCAGCAGCGGAGGCGGTCGGGACAGCCCCTGGAACACTGAAGCTTTCTTT

J: TRBJ2-7
V: TRBV27
D: -
size: -
CDR3: CASSPDRTGSYEQYF
DNA: TGTGCCAGCAGCCCCGACCGAACGGGCTCCTACGAGCAGTACTTC

J: TRBJ2-3
V: TRBV5-4
D: -
size: -
CDR3: CASSLDLASTDTQYF
DNA: TGTGCCAGCAGCTTGGATCTAGCCTCCACAGATACGCAGTATTTT

J: TRBJ2-2
V: TRBV2
D: -
size: -
CDR3: CASLLLQGAGELFF
DNA: TGTGCCAGCCTACTACTACAGGGCGCCGGGGAGCTGTTTTTT

J: TRBJ2-1
V: TRBV15
D: -
size: -
CDR3: CATSRNRQEQFF
DNA: TGTGCCACCAGCAGAAACAGACAGGAGCAGTTCTTC

J: TRBJ1-1
V: TRBV7-9
D: TRBD1
size: -
CDR3: CASSSQGAVTEAFF
DNA: TGTGCCAGCAGCTCACAGGGGGCGGTCACTGAAGCTTTCTTT

J: TRBJ1-1
V: TRBV7-9
D: -
size: once
CDR3: CASSSMDTPWNTEAFF
DNA: TGTGCCAGCAGCTCAATGGACACCCCTTGGAACACTGAAGCTTTCTTT

J: TRBJ1-4
V: TRBV5-4
D: -
size: -
CDR3: CASSFGGGIRDEKLFF
DNA: TGTGCCAGCAGCTTCGGCGGGGGGATTCGCGATGAAAAACTGTTTTTT

J: TRBJ2-7
V: TRBV6-5
D: -
size: once
CDR3: CASSYGCRGGVCKQYF
DNA: TGTGCCAGCAGTTACGGCTGCCGGGGAGGCGTCTGTAAGCAGTACTTC

J: TRBJ2-7
V: TRBV5-1
D: TRBD2
size: -
CDR3: CASSLPLAGGTYEQYF
DNA: TGCGCCAGCAGCTTGCCTCTAGCGGGAGGGACCTACGAGCAGTACTTC

J: TRBJ2-1
V: TRBV11-3
D: TRBD2
size: once
CDR3: CASSFVRAGVNEQFF
DNA: TGTGCCAGCAGCTTTGTTCGAGCGGGAGTCAATGAGCAGTTCTTC

J: TRBJ1-3
V: TRBV7-9
D: TRBD1
size: -
CDR3: CASSWGSGTGFDTIYF
DNA: TGTGCCAGCAGCTGGGGATCCGGGACAGGGTTTGACACCATATATTTT

J: TRBJ2-6
V: TRBV6-5
D: -
size: once
CDR3: CASSYPGSGANVLTF
DNA: TGTGCCAGCAGTTACCCAGGCTCTGGGGCCAACGTCCTGACTTTC

J: TRBJ1-1
V: TRBV7-9
D: -
size: -
CDR3: CASSPRTADTEAFF
DNA: TGTGCCAGCAGCCCCCGGACAGCGGACACTGAAGCTTTCTTT

J: TRBJ2-3
V: TRBV30
D: TRBD1
size: -
CDR3: CAWSVGTGSTDTQYF
DNA: TGTGCCTGGAGTGTTGGGACAGGGTCCACAGATACGCAGTATTTT

J: TRBJ2-6
V: TRBV18
D: -
size: -
CDR3: CASSWAGSGANVLTF
DNA: TGTGCCAGCTCATGGGCCGGCTCTGGGGCCAACGTCCTGACTTTC

J: TRBJ1-5
V: TRBV2
D: TRBD1
size: -
CDR3: CASGRTGTDQPQHF
DNA: TGTGCCAGCGGAAGGACAGGGACCGATCAGCCCCAGCATTTT

J: TRBJ2-7
V: TRBV10-2
D: TRBD2
size: -
CDR3: CASTSGYEQYF
DNA: TGCGCCAGCACTAGCGGCTACGAGCAGTACTTC

J: TRBJ2-7
V: TRBV19
D: -
size: -
CDR3: CALREQYF
DNA: TGTGCCCTGCGCGAGCAGTACTTC

J: TRBJ1-5
V: TRBV6-5
D: -
size: -
CDR3: CASSYSQGGNQPQHF
DNA: TGTGCCAGCAGTTACTCTCAGGGTGGCAATCAGCCCCAGCATTTT

J: TRBJ2-1
V: TRBV6-5
D: -
size: -
CDR3: CATRYSSYNEQFF
DNA: TGTGCCACCAGATATAGCTCCTACAATGAGCAGTTCTTC

J: TRBJ1-5
V: TRBV20-1
D: -
size: -
CDR3: CSASPWQGHQPQHF
DNA: TGCAGTGCTAGTCCATGGCAGGGCCATCAGCCCCAGCATTTT

J: TRBJ2-5
V: TRBV13
D: -
size: -
CDR3: CASSPGRETWETQYF
DNA: TGTGCCAGCAGCCCAGGCCGGGAAACGTGGGAGACCCAGTACTTC

J: TRBJ2-5
V: TRBV18
D: TRBD2
size: -
CDR3: CASGTSGTWETQYF
DNA: TGTGCCAGCGGGACTAGCGGGACTTGGGAGACCCAGTACTTC

J: TRBJ1-4
V: TRBV7-9
D: -
size: -
CDR3: CASSLDVGHSAALFF
DNA: TGTGCCAGCAGCTTAGACGTGGGACACTCGGCCGCGCTGTTTTTT

J: TRBJ2-7
V: TRBV11-2
D: TRBD1
size: -
CDR3: CASSSLQGGYEQYF
DNA: TGTGCCAGCAGCTCGCTACAGGGGGGTTACGAGCAGTACTTC

J: TRBJ1-4
V: TRBV27
D: TRBD1
size: -
CDR3: CASRGQAEKLFF
DNA: TGTGCCAGCAGGGGACAGGCTGAAAAACTGTTTTTT